A single TCR beta chain is shown here with its context. Antigen unknown. J gave up 4 bases and V 7 bases, and 6 bases lay outside the gene matches. The CDR3 is 14 amino acids. Germline loops: CDR1 MNHEY, CDR2 SVGEGT. The sample is drawn from a study of blood T cells in healthy people across ages. The study, taken as a whole, reports: Researchers report that TCR beta diversity correlated strongly with naive T cell percentage. When set beside aged donors, long-lived donors presented more naive CD4+ cells and higher diversity. Significant beta diversity loss was already apparent by age approximately 38, declining roughly linearly.

The authors ran a second PCR of about 6 to 11 cycles using a sample-barcoded 5' primer and a J-beta primer mix. Using its own MiXCR run on the 5' RACE reads, TCRdb lists one record per CDR3 protein. The sample has about 900,000 distinct CDR3 sequences; approximately 59% are singletons. The sequenced sample consisted of blood. The chain joins TRBV6-2 or TRBV6-3 to TRBJ2-7, with 11 bases lining up with TRBD1. The TCR comes from a man aged 25 to 40 in good health. This CDR3 reads CASNPGTGGYEQYF. As DNA, the CDR3 is TGTGCCAGCAACCCCGGGACAGGGGGTTACGAGCAGTACTTC.